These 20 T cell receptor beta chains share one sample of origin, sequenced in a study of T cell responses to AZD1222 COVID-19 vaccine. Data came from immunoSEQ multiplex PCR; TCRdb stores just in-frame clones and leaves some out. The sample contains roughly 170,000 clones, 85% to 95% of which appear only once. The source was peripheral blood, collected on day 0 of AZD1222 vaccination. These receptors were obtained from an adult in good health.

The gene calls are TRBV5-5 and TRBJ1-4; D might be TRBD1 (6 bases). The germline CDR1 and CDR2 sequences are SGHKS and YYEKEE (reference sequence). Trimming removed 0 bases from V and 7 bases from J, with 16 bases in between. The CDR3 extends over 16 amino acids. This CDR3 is CASSLGAAGGGEKLFF. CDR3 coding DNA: TGTGCCAGCAGCTTGGGGGCCGCCGGGGGCGGTGAAAAACTGTTTTTT.

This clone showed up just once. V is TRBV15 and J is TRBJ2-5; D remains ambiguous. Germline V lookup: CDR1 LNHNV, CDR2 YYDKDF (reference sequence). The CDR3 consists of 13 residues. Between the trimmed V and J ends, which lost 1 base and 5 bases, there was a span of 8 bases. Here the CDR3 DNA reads TGTGCCACCAGCAGAGCTACCAGGGAGACCCAGTACTTC. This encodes CATSRATRETQYF.

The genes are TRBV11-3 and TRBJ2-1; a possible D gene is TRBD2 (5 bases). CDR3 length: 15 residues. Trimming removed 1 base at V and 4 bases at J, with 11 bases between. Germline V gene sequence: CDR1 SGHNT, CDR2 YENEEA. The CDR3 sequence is CASSLASIPYNEQFF. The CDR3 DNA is TGTGCCAGCAGCTTAGCTAGCATCCCTTACAATGAGCAGTTCTTC. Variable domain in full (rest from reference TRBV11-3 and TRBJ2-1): EAGVVQSPRYKIIEKKQPVAFWCNPISGHNTLYWYLQNLGQGPELLIRYENEEAVDDSQLPKDRFSAERLKGVDSTLKIQPAELGDSAVYLCASSLASIPYNEQFFGPGTRLTVL.

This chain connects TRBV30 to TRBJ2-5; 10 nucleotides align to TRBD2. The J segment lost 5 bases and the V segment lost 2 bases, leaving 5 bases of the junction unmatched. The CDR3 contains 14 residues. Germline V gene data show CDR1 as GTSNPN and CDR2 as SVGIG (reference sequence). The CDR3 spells CAWSPGTSVETQYF. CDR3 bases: TGTGCCTGGAGTCCTGGGACTAGCGTTGAGACCCAGTACTTC.

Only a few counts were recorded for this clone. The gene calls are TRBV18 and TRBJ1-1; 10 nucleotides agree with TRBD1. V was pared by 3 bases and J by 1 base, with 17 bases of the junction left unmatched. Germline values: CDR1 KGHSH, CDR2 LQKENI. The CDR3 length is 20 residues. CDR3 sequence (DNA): TGTGCCAGCTCACCTAACCGACAGGGGGCAGGCCTGGTCGGGAACACTGAAGCTTTCTTT. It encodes CASSPNRQGAGLVGNTEAFF.

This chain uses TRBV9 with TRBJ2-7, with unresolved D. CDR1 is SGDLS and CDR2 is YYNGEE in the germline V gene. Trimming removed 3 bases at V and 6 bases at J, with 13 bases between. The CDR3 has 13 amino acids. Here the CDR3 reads CASSAGSRLEQYF. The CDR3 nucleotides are TGTGCCAGCAGCGCCGGGTCTCGGCTCGAGCAGTACTTC.

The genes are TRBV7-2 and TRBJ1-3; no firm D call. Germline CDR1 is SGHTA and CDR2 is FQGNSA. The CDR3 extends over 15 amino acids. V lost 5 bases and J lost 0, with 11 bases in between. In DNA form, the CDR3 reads TGTGCCAGCAGCCGCGATACAGTCTCTGGAAACACCATATATTTT. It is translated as CASSRDTVSGNTIYF.

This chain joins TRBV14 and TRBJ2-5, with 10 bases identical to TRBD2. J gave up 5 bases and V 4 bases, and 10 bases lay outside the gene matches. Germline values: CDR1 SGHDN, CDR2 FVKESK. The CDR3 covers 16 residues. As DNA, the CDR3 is TGTGCCAGCAGCCCTCGGCGGACTAGCGGCCTGGAGACCCAGTACTTC. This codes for CASSPRRTSGLETQYF.

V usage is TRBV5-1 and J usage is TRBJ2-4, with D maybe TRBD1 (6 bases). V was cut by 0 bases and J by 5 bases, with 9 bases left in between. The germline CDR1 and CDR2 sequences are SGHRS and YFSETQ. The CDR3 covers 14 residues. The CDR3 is CASSLGGLQNIQYF. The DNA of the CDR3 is TGCGCCAGCAGCTTGGGGGGGCTCCAAAACATTCAGTACTTC.

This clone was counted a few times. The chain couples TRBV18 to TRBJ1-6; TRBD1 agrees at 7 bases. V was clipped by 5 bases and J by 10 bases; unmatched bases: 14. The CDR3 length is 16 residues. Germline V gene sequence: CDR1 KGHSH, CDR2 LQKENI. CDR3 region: CASSDNYRGEGSPLHF. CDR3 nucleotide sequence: TGTGCCAGCTCAGATAATTACAGGGGCGAAGGGTCACCCCTCCACTTT.

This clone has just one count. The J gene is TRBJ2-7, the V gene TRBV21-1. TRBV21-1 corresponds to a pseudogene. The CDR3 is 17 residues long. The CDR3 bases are TGTGCCAGCAGCAAAAGCCCCGGGACCTCCTATTACGACGAGCAGTACTTC. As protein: CASSKSPGTSYYDEQYF.

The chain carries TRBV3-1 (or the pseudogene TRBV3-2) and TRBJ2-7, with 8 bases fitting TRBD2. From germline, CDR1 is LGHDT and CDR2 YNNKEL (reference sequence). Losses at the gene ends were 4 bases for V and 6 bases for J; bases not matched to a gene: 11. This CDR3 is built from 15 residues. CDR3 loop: CASSPLTGLASEQYF. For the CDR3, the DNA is TGTGCCAGCAGCCCACTAACAGGACTAGCATCCGAGCAGTACTTC.

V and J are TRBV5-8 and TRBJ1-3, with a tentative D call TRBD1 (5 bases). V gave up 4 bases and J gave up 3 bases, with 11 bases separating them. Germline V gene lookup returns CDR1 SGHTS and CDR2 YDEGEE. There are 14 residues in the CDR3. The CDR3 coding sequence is TGTGCCAGCAGCCCCCTGGGGGGTGGAAACACCATATATTTT. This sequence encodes CASSPLGGGNTIYF.

The CDR3 nucleotides are TGTGCCAGCAGCTTAGACAGTGTGAACACTGAAGCTTTCTTT. Protein sequence: CASSLDSVNTEAFF. This rearrangement joins TRBV11-3 to TRBJ1-1; D is uncertain. Per germline, CDR1 SGHNT and CDR2 YENEEA. The ends were cut back, 0 bases at V and 0 bases at J, with 5 bases in the middle. The length of the CDR3 is 14 residues.

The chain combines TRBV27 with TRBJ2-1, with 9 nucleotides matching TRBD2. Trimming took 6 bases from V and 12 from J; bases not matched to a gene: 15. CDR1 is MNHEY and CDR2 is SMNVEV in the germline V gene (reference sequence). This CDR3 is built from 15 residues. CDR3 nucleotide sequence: TGTGCCAGCAGCCCGGGCGGGGGGGCCTTATGGTTGCAGTTCTTC. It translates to CASSPGGGALWLQFF.

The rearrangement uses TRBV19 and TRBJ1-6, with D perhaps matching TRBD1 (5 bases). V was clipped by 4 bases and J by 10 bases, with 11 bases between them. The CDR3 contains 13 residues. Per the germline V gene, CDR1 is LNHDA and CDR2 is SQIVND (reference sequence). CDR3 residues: CASSSLQGSPLHF. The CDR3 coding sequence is TGTGCCAGTAGTAGCCTTCAGGGCTCACCCCTCCACTTT.

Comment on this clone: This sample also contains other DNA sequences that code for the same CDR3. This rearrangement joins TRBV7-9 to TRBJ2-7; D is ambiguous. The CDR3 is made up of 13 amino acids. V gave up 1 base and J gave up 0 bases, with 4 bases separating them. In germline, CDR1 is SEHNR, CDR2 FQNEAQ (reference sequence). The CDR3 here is CASSLVSSYEQYF. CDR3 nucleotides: TGTGCCAGCAGCTTAGTAAGCTCCTACGAGCAGTACTTC.

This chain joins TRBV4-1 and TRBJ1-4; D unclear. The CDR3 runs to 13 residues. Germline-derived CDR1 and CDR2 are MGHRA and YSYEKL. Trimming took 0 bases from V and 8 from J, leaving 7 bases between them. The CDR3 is CASSQELLEKLFF. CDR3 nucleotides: TGCGCCAGCAGCCAAGAATTGTTGGAAAAACTGTTTTTT.

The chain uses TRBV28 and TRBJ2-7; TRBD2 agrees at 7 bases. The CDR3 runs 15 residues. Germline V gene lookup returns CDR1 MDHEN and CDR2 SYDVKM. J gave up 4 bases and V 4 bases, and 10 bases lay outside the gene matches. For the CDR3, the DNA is TGTGCCAGCAGTTCCTCCGGGGGGTACCAATACGAGCAGTACTTC. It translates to CASSSSGGYQYEQYF.

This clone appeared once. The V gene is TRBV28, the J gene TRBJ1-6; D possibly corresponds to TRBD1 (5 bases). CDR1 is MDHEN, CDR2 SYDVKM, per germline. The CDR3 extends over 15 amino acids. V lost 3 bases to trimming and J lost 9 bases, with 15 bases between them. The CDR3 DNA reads TGTGCCAGCAGTTTGGGGGGGACGGCCGGTTCACCCCTCCACTTT. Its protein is CASSLGGTAGSPLHF.